Below, one TCR beta chain is given with its context. This sample is drawn from a study of blood T cell repertoires in COVID-19. Study in general: Sources were T cells, B-cell-depleted T cells, or PBMCs; the material itself was cDNA or gDNA.

Germline values: CDR1 ENHRY, CDR2 SYGVKD. V was clipped by 2 bases and J by 4 bases; unmatched bases: 3. CDR3 size: 15 residues. Only in-frame clones appear in the TCRdb table, and some are missing; sequencing was by immunoSEQ multiplex PCR. The table includes around 100,000 clones, 75% to 90% detected once. The chain carries TRBV10-3 and TRBJ1-3, with 9 bases lining up with TRBD1. Input material: peripheral blood. The source is a human donor in a cohort sampled during active COVID-19. The CDR3 reads CAISEKGQGGNTIYF. The CDR3 coding sequence is TGTGCCATCAGTGAGAAGGGACAGGGAGGAAACACCATATATTTT.